Listed here are 16 T cell receptor beta chains from one sample, sequenced in a study of blood T cell repertoires in COVID-19. Here immunoSEQ multiplex PCR was the method, and the copy in TCRdb shows in-frame clones only, minus some. The sample lists about 180,000 clones, roughly nine tenths occurring once. The sequenced sample consisted of PBMCs or T cells enriched from blood (not recorded which). The receptor set was obtained from a woman between 50 and 59 years old who had recovered from COVID-19.

This rearrangement joins TRBV18 to TRBJ2-3, with D possibly being TRBD1 (5 bases). This CDR3 is built from 14 residues. Germline V gene lookup returns CDR1 KGHSH and CDR2 LQKENI. V lost 4 bases, J lost 5 bases, and 13 bases lay in between. The CDR3 spells CASSQAQGKDTQYF. CDR3 nucleotide sequence: TGTGCCAGCTCACAAGCTCAGGGCAAAGATACGCAGTATTTT.

The chain uses TRBV30 and TRBJ1-5, with 8 bases matching TRBD1. Germline lookup yields CDR1 GTSNPN and CDR2 SVGIG (reference sequence). With V trimmed by 1 base and J by 3 bases, 11 bases remained unmatched. CDR3 length equals 17 residues. CDR3 coding DNA: TGTGCCTGGAGTGGGGCAGGGGGCCCGAAACCCAATCAGCCCCAGCATTTT. Translating gives CAWSGAGGPKPNQPQHF.

This clone was counted between two and nine times. J is TRBJ1-2 and V is TRBV9, with TRBD1 matching 9 bases. Germline trimming cut 4 bases from V and 0 bases from J; bases unmatched to any gene: 4. The germline V gene has CDR1 SGDLS and CDR2 YYNGEE. This CDR3 has 15 amino acids. The CDR3 here is CASSTRDRANYGYTF. CDR3 nucleotides: TGTGCCAGCAGCACAAGGGACAGGGCTAACTATGGCTACACCTTC.

This rearrangement joins TRBV29-1 to TRBJ2-5; a weak D match, TRBD1 (5 bases). V was clipped by 6 bases and J by 3 bases, with 8 bases between them. The CDR3 is 11 residues long. Per the germline V gene, CDR1 is SQVTM and CDR2 is ANQGSEA. In DNA, the CDR3 is TGCAGCGTCCTCAGGGAAGAGACCCAGTACTTC. It specifies CSVLREETQYF.

This chain links TRBV6-6 with TRBJ2-5; weak D call: TRBD1 (7 bases). The germline CDR1 and CDR2 sequences are MNHNY and SVGAGI (reference sequence). The CDR3 is 16 residues long. The V end lost 6 bases, the J end lost 4 bases, and 21 bases lay between the germline ends. The CDR3 sequence is CASSSHGGGELETQYF. CDR3 DNA: TGTGCCAGCAGCTCCCACGGAGGGGGCGAGTTAGAGACCCAGTACTTC.

The chain carries TRBV11-3 and TRBJ2-3, with D hard to call. Deletions cut 3 bases from V and 7 bases from J, with 8 bases between. CDR3 length equals 12 residues. CDR1 SGHNT and CDR2 YENEEA come from the germline V gene. CDR3: CASSFTENTQYF. The CDR3 region has the DNA TGTGCCAGCAGCTTCACAGAGAATACGCAGTATTTT.

The chain is built from TRBV4-1 and TRBJ1-1; 7 nucleotides line up with TRBD1. The CDR3 length is 14 residues. The V gene's germline CDR1 is MGHRA and CDR2 YSYEKL. The V gene end was trimmed by 4 bases and the J gene end by 5 bases; junction bases not matched to a gene: 7. Written as DNA, the CDR3 is TGCGCCAGCAGCCCCAGACAGGGCGGGACTGAAGCTTTCTTT. This codes for CASSPRQGGTEAFF.

The chain employs TRBV7-2 and TRBJ2-1; the D gene is possibly TRBD2 (6 bases). V gave up 5 bases and J gave up 4 bases, with 18 bases separating them. This CDR3 region has 16 residues. The germline CDR1 and CDR2 sequences are SGHTA and FQGNSA. CDR3 amino acids: CASSTPLERVYNEQFF. CDR3 nucleotide sequence: TGTGCCAGCAGCACACCCCTCGAGCGGGTTTACAATGAGCAGTTCTTC.

CDR3 nucleotide sequence: TGTGCCAGCAGTCCCCCGGGTGGCAATCAGCCCCAGCATTTT. This codes for CASSPPGGNQPQHF. This sequence joins TRBV28 and TRBJ1-5; D uncertain. The CDR3 is made up of 14 amino acids. Germline values: CDR1 MDHEN, CDR2 SYDVKM. V lost 5 bases, J lost 2 bases, and 10 bases lay in between.

J is TRBJ2-1 and V is TRBV9; 11 bases fit TRBD2. V was clipped by 0 bases and J by 8 bases; unmatched bases: 4. The V gene's germline CDR1 is SGDLS and CDR2 YYNGEE. This CDR3 region has 15 residues. The CDR3 DNA follows: TGTGCCAGCAGCGTAGGTACTAGCGGGAGCGATGAGCAGTTCTTC. Protein sequence: CASSVGTSGSDEQFF.

This chain connects TRBV28 to TRBJ1-6, with TRBD1 identical over 8 bases. The CDR3 loop spans 14 amino acids. V trimming: 6 bases; J trimming: 7 bases; junction bases outside the gene matches: 5. Germline assignment: CDR1 MDHEN and CDR2 SYDVKM. CDR3 region: CASSLTGANSPLHF. CDR3 nucleotide sequence: TGTGCCAGCAGCCTGACAGGGGCAAATTCACCCCTCCACTTT. Filled out from reference TRBV28 and TRBJ1-6, the complete variable domain reads DVKVTQSSRYLVKRTGEKVFLECVQDMDHENMFWYRQDPGLGLRLIYFSYDVKMKEKGDIPEGYSVSREKKERFSLILESASTNQTSMYLCASSLTGANSPLHFGNGTRLTVT.

V gene TRBV7-8 combines with J gene TRBJ2-7, with TRBD2 matching over 8 bases. In germline, CDR1 is SGHVS, CDR2 FQNEAQ. This CDR3 has 15 residues. V lost 5 bases, J lost 1 base, and 7 bases stayed unmatched. CDR3 loop: CASSQGTSNSYEQYF. The CDR3 DNA reads TGTGCCAGCAGCCAAGGGACTAGTAATTCCTACGAGCAGTACTTC. The full variable domain, its missing parts supplied by reference TRBV7-8 and TRBJ2-7, is GAGVSQSPRYKVAKRGQDVALRCDPISGHVSLFWYQQALGQGPEFLTYFQNEAQLDKSGLPSDRFFAERPEGSVSTLKIQRTQQEDSAVYLCASSQGTSNSYEQYFGPGTRLTVT.

The chain links TRBV5-1 to TRBJ2-5, with 9 nucleotides matching TRBD2. This CDR3 region has 15 residues. Trimming took 0 bases from V and 7 from J; bases not matched to a gene: 7. Germline V lookup: CDR1 SGHRS, CDR2 YFSETQ. The DNA for the CDR3 is TGCGCCAGCAGCTTGGAGGTAGCGGGAGCCGGGACCCAGTACTTC. Translation: CASSLEVAGAGTQYF. Full variable domain (remainder filled in from reference TRBV5-1 and TRBJ2-5): KAGVTQTPRYLIKTRGQQVTLSCSPISGHRSVSWYQQTPGQGLQFLFEYFSETQRNKGNFPGRFSGRQFSNSRSEMNVSTLELGDSALYLCASSLEVAGAGTQYFGPGTRLLVL.

The rearrangement uses TRBV19 and TRBJ1-2, with 8 bases aligning to TRBD1. CDR1 and CDR2 from the germline V gene are LNHDA and SQIVND (reference sequence). Trimming took 6 bases from V and 4 from J; bases not matched to a gene: 10. The CDR3 is made up of 15 amino acids. CDR3 DNA sequence: TGTGCCAGTAGCCCGGACAGGGAGGAGGGCTATGGCTACACCTTC. It is translated as CASSPDREEGYGYTF.

The genes are TRBV2 and TRBJ2-7; D gene ambiguous. Germline V gene data show CDR1 as SNHLY and CDR2 as FYNNEI. The ends were cut back, 4 bases at V and 6 bases at J, with 4 bases in the middle. The CDR3 extends over 10 amino acids. The CDR3 here is CASSAIEQYF. The CDR3 DNA is TGTGCCAGCAGTGCCATCGAGCAGTACTTC.

The rearrangement links TRBV19 to TRBJ2-6; D gene ambiguous. The germline gives CDR1 LNHDA, CDR2 SQIVND (reference sequence). The V end lost 6 bases, the J end lost 2 bases, and 11 bases lay between the germline ends. The length of the CDR3 is 15 residues. The CDR3 region has the DNA TGTGCCAGTAGAGACACAGTTACTGGGGCCAACGTCCTGACTTTC. The encoded protein is CASRDTVTGANVLTF.